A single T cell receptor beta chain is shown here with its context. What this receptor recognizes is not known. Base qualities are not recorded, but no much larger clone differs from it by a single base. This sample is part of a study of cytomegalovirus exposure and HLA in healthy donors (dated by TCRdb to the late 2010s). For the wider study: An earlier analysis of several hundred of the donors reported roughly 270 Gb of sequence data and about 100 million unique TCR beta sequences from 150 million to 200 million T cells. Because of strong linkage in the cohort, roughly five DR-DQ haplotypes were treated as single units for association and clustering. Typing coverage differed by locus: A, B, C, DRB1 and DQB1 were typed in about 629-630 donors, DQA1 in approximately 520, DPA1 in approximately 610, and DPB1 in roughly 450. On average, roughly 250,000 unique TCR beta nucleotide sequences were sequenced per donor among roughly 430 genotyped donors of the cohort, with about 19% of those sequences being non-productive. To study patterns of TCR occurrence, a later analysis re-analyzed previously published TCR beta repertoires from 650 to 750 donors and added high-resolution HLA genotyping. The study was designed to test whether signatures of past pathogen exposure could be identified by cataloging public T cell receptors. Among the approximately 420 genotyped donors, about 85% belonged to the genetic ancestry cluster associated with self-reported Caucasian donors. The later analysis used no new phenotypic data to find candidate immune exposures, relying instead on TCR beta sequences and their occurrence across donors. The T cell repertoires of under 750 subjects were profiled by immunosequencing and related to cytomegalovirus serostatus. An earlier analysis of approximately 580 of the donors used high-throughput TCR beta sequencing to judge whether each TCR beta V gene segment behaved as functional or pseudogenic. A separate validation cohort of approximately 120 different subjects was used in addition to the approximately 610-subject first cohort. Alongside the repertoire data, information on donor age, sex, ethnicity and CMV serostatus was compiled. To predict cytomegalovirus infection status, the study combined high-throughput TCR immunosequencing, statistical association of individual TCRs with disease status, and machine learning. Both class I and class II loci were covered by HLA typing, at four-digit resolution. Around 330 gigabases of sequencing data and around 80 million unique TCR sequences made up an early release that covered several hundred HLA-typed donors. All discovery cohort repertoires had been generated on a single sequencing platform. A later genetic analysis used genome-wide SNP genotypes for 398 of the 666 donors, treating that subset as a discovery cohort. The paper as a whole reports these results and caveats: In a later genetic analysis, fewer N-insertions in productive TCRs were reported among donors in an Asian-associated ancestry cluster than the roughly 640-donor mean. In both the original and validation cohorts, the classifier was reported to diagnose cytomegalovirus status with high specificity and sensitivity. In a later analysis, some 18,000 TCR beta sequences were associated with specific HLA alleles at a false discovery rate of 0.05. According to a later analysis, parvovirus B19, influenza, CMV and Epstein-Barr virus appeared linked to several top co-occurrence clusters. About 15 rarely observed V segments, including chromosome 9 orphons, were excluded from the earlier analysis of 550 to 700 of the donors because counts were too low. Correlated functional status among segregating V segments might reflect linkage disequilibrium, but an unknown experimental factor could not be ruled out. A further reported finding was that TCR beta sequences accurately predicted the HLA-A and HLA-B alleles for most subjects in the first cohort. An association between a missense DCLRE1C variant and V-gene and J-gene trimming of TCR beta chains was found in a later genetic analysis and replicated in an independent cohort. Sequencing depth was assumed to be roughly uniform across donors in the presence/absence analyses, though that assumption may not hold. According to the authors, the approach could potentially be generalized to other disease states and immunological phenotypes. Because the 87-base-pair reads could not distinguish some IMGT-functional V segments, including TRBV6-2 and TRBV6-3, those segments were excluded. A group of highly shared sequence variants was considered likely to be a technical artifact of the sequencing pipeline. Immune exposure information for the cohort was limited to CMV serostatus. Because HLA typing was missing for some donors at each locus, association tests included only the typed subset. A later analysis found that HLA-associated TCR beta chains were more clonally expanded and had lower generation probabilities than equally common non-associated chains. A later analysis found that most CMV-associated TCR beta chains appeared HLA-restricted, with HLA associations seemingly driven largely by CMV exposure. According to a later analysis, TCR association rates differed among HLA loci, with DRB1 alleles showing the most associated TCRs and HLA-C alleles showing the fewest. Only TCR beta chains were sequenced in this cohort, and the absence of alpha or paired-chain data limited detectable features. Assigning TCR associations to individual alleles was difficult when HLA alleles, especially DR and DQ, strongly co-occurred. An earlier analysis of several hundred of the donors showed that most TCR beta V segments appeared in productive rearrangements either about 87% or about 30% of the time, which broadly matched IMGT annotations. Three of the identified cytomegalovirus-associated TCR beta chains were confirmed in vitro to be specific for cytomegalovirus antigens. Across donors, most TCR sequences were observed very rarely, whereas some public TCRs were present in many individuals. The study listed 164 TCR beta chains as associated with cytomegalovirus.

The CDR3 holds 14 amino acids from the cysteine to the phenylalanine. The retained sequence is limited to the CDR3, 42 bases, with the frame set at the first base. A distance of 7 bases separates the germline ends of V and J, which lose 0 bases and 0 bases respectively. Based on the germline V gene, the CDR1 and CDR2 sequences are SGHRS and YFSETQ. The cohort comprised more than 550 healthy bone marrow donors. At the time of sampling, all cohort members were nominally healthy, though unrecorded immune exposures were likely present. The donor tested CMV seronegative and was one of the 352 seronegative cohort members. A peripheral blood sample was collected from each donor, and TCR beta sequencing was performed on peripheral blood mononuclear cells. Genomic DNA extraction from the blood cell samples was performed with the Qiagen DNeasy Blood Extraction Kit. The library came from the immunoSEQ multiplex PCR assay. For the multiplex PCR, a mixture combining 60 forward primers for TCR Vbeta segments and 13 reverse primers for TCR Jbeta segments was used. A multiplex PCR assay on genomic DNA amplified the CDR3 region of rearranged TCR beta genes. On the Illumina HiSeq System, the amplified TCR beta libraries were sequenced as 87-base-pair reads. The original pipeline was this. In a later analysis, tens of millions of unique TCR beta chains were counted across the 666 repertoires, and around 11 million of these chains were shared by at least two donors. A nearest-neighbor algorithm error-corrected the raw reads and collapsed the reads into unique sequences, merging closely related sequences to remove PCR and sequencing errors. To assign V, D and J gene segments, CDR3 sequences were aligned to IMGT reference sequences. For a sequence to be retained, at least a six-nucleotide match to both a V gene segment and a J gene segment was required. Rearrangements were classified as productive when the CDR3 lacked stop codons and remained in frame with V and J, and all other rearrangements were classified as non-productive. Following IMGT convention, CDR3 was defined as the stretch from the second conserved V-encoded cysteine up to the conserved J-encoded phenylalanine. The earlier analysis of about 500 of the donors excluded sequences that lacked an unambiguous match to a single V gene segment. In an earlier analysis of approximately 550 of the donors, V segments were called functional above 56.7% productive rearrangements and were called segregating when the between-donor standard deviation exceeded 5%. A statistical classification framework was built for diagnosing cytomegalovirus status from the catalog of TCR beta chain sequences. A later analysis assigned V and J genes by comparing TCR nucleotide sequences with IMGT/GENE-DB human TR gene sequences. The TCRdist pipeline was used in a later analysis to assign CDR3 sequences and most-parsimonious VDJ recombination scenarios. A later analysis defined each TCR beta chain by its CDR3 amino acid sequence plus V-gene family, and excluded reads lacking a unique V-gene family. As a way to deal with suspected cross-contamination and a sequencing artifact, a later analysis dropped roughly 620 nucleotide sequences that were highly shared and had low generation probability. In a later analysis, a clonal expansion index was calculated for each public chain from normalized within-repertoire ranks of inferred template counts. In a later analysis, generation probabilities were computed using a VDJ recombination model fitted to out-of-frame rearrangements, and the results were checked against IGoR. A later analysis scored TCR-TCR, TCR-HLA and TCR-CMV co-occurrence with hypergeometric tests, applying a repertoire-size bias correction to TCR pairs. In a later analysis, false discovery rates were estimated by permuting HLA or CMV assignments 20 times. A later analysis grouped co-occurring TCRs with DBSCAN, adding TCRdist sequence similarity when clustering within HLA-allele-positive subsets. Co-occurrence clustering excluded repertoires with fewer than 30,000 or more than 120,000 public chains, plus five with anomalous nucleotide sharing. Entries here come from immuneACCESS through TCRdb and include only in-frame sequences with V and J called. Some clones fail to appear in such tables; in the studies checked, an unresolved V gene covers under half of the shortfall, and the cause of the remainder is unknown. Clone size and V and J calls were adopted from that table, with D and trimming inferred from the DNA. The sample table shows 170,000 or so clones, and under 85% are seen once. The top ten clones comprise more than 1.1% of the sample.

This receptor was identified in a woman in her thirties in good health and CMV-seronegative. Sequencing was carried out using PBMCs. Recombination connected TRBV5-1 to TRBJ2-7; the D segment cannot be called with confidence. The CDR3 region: CASSLDPSSYEQYF. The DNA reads TGCGCCAGCAGCTTGGACCCTAGCTCCTACGAGCAGTACTTC. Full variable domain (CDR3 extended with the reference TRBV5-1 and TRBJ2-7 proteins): KAGVTQTPRYLIKTRGQQVTLSCSPISGHRSVSWYQQTPGQGLQFLFEYFSETQRNKGNFPGRFSGRQFSNSRSEMNVSTLELGDSALYLCASSLDPSSYEQYFGPGTRLTVT.